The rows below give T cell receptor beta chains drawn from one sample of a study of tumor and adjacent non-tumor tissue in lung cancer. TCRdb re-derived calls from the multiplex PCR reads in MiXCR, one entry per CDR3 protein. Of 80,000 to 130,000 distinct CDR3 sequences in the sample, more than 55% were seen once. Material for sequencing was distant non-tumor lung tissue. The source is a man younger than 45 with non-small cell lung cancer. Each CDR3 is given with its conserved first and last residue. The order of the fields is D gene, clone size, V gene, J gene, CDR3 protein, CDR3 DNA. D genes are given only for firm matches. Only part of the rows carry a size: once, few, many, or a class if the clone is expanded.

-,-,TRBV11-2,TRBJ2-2,CASNSKINTGELFF,TGTGCCAGCAACAGTAAAATTAACACCGGGGAGCTGTTTTTT
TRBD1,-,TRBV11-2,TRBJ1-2,CASSSLRTGQGEGYSYTF,TGTGCCAGCAGCTCCTTAAGAACCGGACAGGGTGAAGGCTATAGCTACACCTTC
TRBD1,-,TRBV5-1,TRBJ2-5,CSSSKGQTQETQYF,TGCTCCAGTAGCAAGGGACAGACCCAAGAGACCCAGTACTTC
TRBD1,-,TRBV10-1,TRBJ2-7,CASSANRGREEYF,TGCGCCAGCAGTGCAAACAGGGGGCGCGAGGAGTACTTC
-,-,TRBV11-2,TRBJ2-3,CASSFRDTQYF,TGTGCCAGCAGTTTCAGAGATACGCAGTATTTT
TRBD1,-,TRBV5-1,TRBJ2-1,CAGSDGTASYNEQFF,TGCGCCGGCAGTGACGGGACAGCCTCCTACAATGAGCAGTTCTTC
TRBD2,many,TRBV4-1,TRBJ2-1,CASSQSGLAGSSYNEQFF,TGCGCCAGCAGCCAATCAGGACTAGCGGGAAGCTCCTACAATGAGCAGTTCTTC
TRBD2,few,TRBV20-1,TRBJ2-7,CSARPSGDGREQYF,TGCAGTGCTAGGCCTAGCGGGGACGGGAGGGAGCAGTACTTC
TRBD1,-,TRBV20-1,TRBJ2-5,CSASSIRGSSETQYF,TGCAGTGCAAGCTCAATCAGGGGGAGCAGTGAGACCCAGTACTTC
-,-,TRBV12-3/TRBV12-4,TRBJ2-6,CASSLDSEVNVLTF,TGTGCCAGCAGTTTAGACTCTGAGGTCAACGTCCTGACTTTC
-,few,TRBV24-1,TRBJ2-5,CATSDNSGGETQYF,TGTGCCACCAGTGATAACTCAGGGGGGGAGACCCAGTACTTC
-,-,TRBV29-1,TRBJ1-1,CCVDGGLNTEAFF,TGCTGCGTTGATGGGGGGCTGAACACCGAAGCTTTCTTT
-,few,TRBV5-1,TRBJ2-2,CASSSGLTDTGELFF,TGCGCCAGCAGCTCAGGACTAACGGACACCGGGGAGCTGTTTTTT
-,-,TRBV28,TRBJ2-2,CASSLPAGMAGELYF,TGTGCCAGCAGTTTACCGGCAGGCATGGCCGGGGAGCTGTATTTT
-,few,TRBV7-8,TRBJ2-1,CASSRDGYNEQFF,TGTGCCAGCAGCCGGGACGGTTACAATGAGCAGTTCTTC
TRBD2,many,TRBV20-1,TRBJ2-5,CSARVSGGPIQETQYF,TGCAGTGCTAGAGTTAGCGGGGGCCCCATTCAAGAGACCCAGTACTTC
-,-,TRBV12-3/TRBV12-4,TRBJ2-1,CASSPMETDNEQFF,TGTGCTAGCAGCCCAATGGAGACTGACAATGAGCAGTTCTTC
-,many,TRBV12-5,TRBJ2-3,CASVGDAADTQYF,TGTGCTAGTGTTGGGGACGCAGCAGATACGCAGTATTTT
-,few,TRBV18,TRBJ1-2,CASSSGAGGGYGYTF,TGTGCCAGCTCATCGGGGGCCGGGGGTGGCTATGGCTACACCTTC
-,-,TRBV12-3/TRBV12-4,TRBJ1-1,CASRRRWRKTEAFF,TGTGCCAGCAGGCGCAGGTGGCGTAAGACTGAAGCTTTCTTT
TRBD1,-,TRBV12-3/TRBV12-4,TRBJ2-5,CASSVDRAGTQYF,TGTGCCAGCAGTGTGGACAGGGCCGGGACCCAGTACTTC
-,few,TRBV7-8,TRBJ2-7,CASSSEESSYEQYF,TGTGCCAGCAGCTCGGAGGAATCTTCCTACGAGCAGTACTTC
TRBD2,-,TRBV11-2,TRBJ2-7,CASILSTGGQNEQYF,TGTGCCAGCATCTTAAGCACGGGGGGGCAGAACGAGCAGTACTTC
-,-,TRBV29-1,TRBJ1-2,CSVDLAGAVLGGYTF,TGCAGCGTTGATCTGGCAGGGGCGGTCCTGGGAGGTTACACCTTC
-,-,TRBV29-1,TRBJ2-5,CSIWDGQETKYF,TGCAGCATCTGGGACGGCCAAGAGACCAAGTACTTC
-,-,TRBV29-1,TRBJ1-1,CSARVNTEAFF,TGTAGCGCCAGAGTGAACACTGAAGCTTTCTTT
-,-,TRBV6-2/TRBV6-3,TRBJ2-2,CASSIGDTGEPFF,TGTGCCAGCAGTATAGGGGACACCGGGGAGCCGTTTTTT
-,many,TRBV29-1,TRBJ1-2,CSVGSPGYTF,TGCAGCGTGGGGTCCCCTGGCTACACCTTC
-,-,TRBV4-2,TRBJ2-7,CASSQDRTNLPYEQYF,TGTGCCAGCAGCCAAGACCGTACAAATCTACCCTACGAGCAGTATTTC
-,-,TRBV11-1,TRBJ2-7,CASSSQDYYDQYF,TGTGCCAGCAGCTCACAGGATTACTACGATCAGTACTTC
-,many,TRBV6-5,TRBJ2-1,CASQLGQFNEQFF,TGTGCCAGCCAACTGGGCCAATTCAATGAGCAGTTCTTC
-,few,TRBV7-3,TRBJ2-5,CASTLTPTTSETQYF,TGTGCCAGCACCTTAACGCCGACTACATCAGAGACCCAGTACTTC
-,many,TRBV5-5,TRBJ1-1,CASSLGHTNTEAFF,TGTGCCAGCAGCTTAGGACACACCAACACTGAAGCTTTCTTT
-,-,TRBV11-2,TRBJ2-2,CASSAGRQEVGGELFF,TGTGCCAGCAGCGCCGGGAGACAGGAGGTCGGCGGGGAGCTGTTTTTT
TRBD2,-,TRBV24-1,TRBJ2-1,CVTSRTSVDEQLF,TGTGTCACCAGCCGGACTAGCGTCGATGAGCAGCTCTTC
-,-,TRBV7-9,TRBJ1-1,CASSPPARVEAFF,TGTGCCAGCAGCCCCCCGGCCCGGGTTGAAGCTTTCTTT
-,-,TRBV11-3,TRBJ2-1,CPNSPTPGNEQFF,TGTCCCAACAGCCCCACGCCTGGCAATGAGCAGTTCTTC
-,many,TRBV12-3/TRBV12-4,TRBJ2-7,CASSYLYEQYF,TGTGCCAGCAGTTACCTCTACGAGCAGTACTTC
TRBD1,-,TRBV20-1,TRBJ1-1,CSASPDRVAFF,TGCAGTGCTAGTCCTGACAGGGTAGCTTTCTTT
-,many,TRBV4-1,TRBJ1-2,CASSQDRETVMVYGYTF,TGCGCCAGCAGCCAGGACCGGGAGACTGTAATGGTGTATGGCTACACCTTC
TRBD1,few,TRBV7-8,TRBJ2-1,CASSFLTGGNEQFF,TGTGCCAGCAGCTTTCTAACAGGGGGTAATGAGCAGTTCTTC
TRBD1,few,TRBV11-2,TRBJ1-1,CASGDRGLEAFF,TGTGCCAGCGGGGACAGGGGGTTGGAAGCTTTCTTT
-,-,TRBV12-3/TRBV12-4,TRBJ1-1,CASSLRGGMNTEAFF,TGTGCCAGCAGTTTAAGGGGGGGGATGAACACTGAAGCTTTCTTT
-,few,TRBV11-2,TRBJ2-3,CASSSTVSIDTQYF,TGTGCCAGCAGCTCCACCGTTAGCATAGATACGCAATATTTT
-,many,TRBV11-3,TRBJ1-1,CASSLVGDTEAFF,TGTGCCAGCAGCTTAGTAGGGGACACTGAAGCTTTCTTT
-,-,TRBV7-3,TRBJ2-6,CASSSDISGANVLTF,TGTGCCAGCAGCTCAGACATCTCTGGGGCCAACGTCCTGACTTTC
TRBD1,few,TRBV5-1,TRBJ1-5,CASSFTTGDGQPQHF,TGCGCCAGCAGCTTCACCACAGGGGACGGACAGCCCCAGCATTTT
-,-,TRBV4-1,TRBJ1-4,CSSSPLRETEEDLFF,TGCTCCAGCAGCCCGCTCAGGGAGACGGAGGAAGATCTGTTTTTT
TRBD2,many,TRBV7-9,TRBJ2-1,CASSSRLAGGSYNEQFF,TGTGCCAGCAGCTCCCGACTAGCGGGAGGATCCTACAATGAGCAGTTCTTC
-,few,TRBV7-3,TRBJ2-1,CASSAVGDEQFF,TGTGCCAGCAGCGCTGTCGGTGATGAGCAGTTCTTC
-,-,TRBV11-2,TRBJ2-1,CASSPWTGHFNARFF,TGTGCCAGCAGCCCCTGGACGGGCCACTTCAATGCGCGGTTCTTC
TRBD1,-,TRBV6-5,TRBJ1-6,CASNYTGVVYNSPLHF,TGTGCCAGCAATTACACAGGGGTTGTGTACAATTCACCCCTCCACTTT
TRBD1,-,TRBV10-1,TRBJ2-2,CATWDRSGTGELFF,TGCGCGACCTGGGACAGATCAGGCACCGGGGAGCTGTTTTTT
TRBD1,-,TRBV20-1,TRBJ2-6,CSASTGVGANVLTF,TGCAGTGCTAGTACAGGGGTTGGGGCCAACGTCCTGACTTTC
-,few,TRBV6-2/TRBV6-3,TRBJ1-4,CASSSSGLGKPFF,TGTGCCAGCAGTTCCTCAGGTCTCGGAAAACCATTTTTT
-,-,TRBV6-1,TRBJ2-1,CANSETRGNEQSF,TGTGCCAACAGTGAGACTAGGGGCAATGAGCAGTCCTTC
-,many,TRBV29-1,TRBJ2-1,CSVEDPFEQGSDNEQFF,TGCAGCGTTGAAGATCCGTTTGAGCAGGGATCGGACAATGAGCAGTTCTTC
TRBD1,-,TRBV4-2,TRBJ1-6,CVSSRETSTGGAAPLHF,TGTGTCAGCAGCCGAGAGACCTCAACAGGGGGTGCGGCACCCCTCCACTTT
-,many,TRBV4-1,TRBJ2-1,CASSVLGPNNEQFF,TGCGCCAGCAGCGTCCTTGGACCCAACAATGAGCAGTTCTTC